Below are 8 T cell receptor beta chains sequenced from a single sample in a study of cytomegalovirus exposure and HLA in healthy donors. Both 60 Vbeta primers and 13 Jbeta primers went into the PCR. The protocol was immunoSEQ multiplex PCR, while the TCRdb copy is restricted to in-frame clones and leaves out a portion. The repertoire holds about 180,000 clones, 65% to 85% seen once, with 2% to 2.5% in the top ten. Sequenced sample: PBMCs. The source of these receptors is a man between 60 and 75 years old in good health and CMV-seronegative.

This clone appeared a few times. This chain joins TRBV5-4 and TRBJ2-3; TRBD1 might be the D (6 bases). Germline V gives CDR1 SGHNT, CDR2 YYREEE (reference sequence). The V gene lost 1 base and the J gene lost 3 bases, with 12 bases spanning the gap. This CDR3 spans 15 amino acids. The CDR3 sequence: CASSLRAGATDTQYF. The CDR3 region has the DNA TGTGCCAGCAGCTTGCGGGCAGGGGCAACAGATACGCAGTATTTT.

The chain has TRBV5-1 and TRBJ1-1; 7 nucleotides align to TRBD1. CDR3 length: 13 amino acids. The V gene's germline CDR1 is SGHRS and CDR2 YFSETQ. V was pared by 3 bases and J by 4 bases, with 3 bases of the junction left unmatched. The CDR3 sequence: CASSSQGGTEAFF. The CDR3 DNA sequence: TGCGCCAGCAGCTCTCAGGGGGGCACTGAAGCTTTCTTT.

This clone was seen more than once but under ten times. V and J are TRBV19 and TRBJ2-1; 7 bases line up with TRBD2. This CDR3 spans 14 amino acids. Trimming cost V 4 bases and J 5 bases; bases outside gene matches: 5. Germline-derived CDR1 and CDR2 are LNHDA and SQIVND (reference sequence). For the CDR3, the DNA is TGTGCCAGTAGTAGGAGCGGGGCGAACAATGAGCAGTTCTTC. Amino acid sequence: CASSRSGANNEQFF.

In this sample, this clone turned up a few times. The chain links TRBV30 to TRBJ1-5; 8 bases agree with TRBD1. With 2 bases clipped from V and 0 bases from J, the junction kept 3 bases outside the gene matches. The germline gives CDR1 GTSNPN, CDR2 SVGIG (reference sequence). The CDR3 contains 15 residues. Here the CDR3 reads CAWSPDRVSNQPQHF. The CDR3 DNA reads as TGTGCCTGGAGTCCGGACAGGGTTAGCAATCAGCCCCAGCATTTT.

This clone was detected a few times. Other DNA sequences in the sample encode the same CDR3. CDR3 coding DNA: TGTGCCAGCAGCTTGAATGGACTCTATGGCTACACCTTC. Translated: CASSLNGLYGYTF. The V call is TRBV5-6, the J call TRBJ1-2, with D unclear. The germline V and J ends were trimmed by 1 base and 4 bases, with 8 bases remaining between them. Germline loops: CDR1 SGHDT, CDR2 YYEEEE. The CDR3 consists of 13 residues. Using reference TRBV5-6 and TRBJ1-2 for the parts outside the CDR3, the full variable domain is DAGVTQSPTHLIKTRGQQVTLRCSPKSGHDTVSWYQQALGQGPQFIFQYYEEEERQRGNFPDRFSGHQFPNYSSELNVNALLLGDSALYLCASSLNGLYGYTFGSGTRLTVV.

This CDR3 is CASSLEDRGRPETYNSPLHF. The DNA of the CDR3 is TGCGCCAGCAGTCTGGAAGACAGGGGCCGCCCCGAAACCTATAATTCACCCCTCCACTTT. The rearrangement joins TRBV5-1 to TRBJ1-6; 8 nucleotides match TRBD1. The CDR3 is 20 residues long. J gave up 2 bases and V 5 bases, and 18 bases lay outside the gene matches. Per the germline V gene, CDR1 is SGHRS and CDR2 is YFSETQ. The full variable domain, rest sourced from reference TRBV5-1 and TRBJ1-6, is KAGVTQTPRYLIKTRGQQVTLSCSPISGHRSVSWYQQTPGQGLQFLFEYFSETQRNKGNFPGRFSGRQFSNSRSEMNVSTLELGDSALYLCASSLEDRGRPETYNSPLHFGNGTRLTVT.

The V gene is TRBV29-1, the J gene TRBJ2-1, with D possibly TRBD1 on 5 matching bases. Trimming stripped 0 bases from V and 6 bases from J, with 9 bases between. This CDR3 comprises 13 residues. CDR1 is SQVTM and CDR2 is ANQGSEA in the germline V gene. The CDR3 sequence: CSVEETAINEQFF. The CDR3 DNA follows: TGCAGCGTTGAAGAGACAGCGATCAATGAGCAGTTCTTC.

This clone showed up just a few times. V usage is TRBV2 and J usage is TRBJ2-4, with D perhaps matching TRBD2 (7 bases). The CDR3 consists of 14 residues. CDR1 and CDR2 (germline): SNHLY, FYNNEI. Trimming removed 3 bases at V and 7 bases at J, with 13 bases between. The CDR3 loop is CASSEGRGANIQYF. The CDR3 nucleotides are TGTGCCAGCAGTGAGGGTCGGGGGGCCAACATTCAGTACTTC.